This T cell receptor beta chain came from a study of T cell responses to AZD1222 COVID-19 vaccine. V was pared by 3 bases and J by 0 bases, with 11 bases between. The CDR3 has 15 amino acids. Germline CDR1 reads GTSNPN; CDR2 reads SVGIG (reference sequence). Measured with immunoSEQ multiplex PCR; TCRdb has only the in-frame clones, and not every one. The sample lists some 130,000 clones, around 84% occurring once. The chain couples TRBV30 to TRBJ2-2; the D is unclear. The origin of this receptor is an adult in good health. The source was peripheral blood, collected on day 0 of AZD1222 vaccination. The CDR3 loop reads CAWSASTTNTGELFF. The CDR3, as DNA: TGTGCCTGGAGCGCATCCACTACGAACACCGGGGAGCTGTTTTTT.